This T cell receptor beta chain was documented in a study of T cell repertoires in cytomegalovirus infection. The sample holds a few counts of this clonotype. The target antigen is unknown. TCRdb reanalysed the reads using MiXCR and keeps one entry per CDR3 protein. The sample records some 110,000 distinct CDR3 sequences, roughly a tenth being singletons. CDR1 and CDR2 (germline): MNHEY, SVGAGI. The CDR3 has 15 amino acids. V lost 0 bases and J lost 6; bases outside the gene matches: 3. The sequencing sample was made of PBMCs, sequenced either directly or after in vitro stimulation (not recorded which). The chain joins TRBV6-5 to TRBJ1-5; 9 bases are a match to TRBD1. The receptor comes from a human donor in good health (CMV status not recorded). Some clones in this sample may be carry-over from other donors' samples. CDR3 residues: CASSYSRQGVQPQHF. The CDR3 DNA is TGTGCCAGCAGTTACTCGAGACAGGGGGTTCAGCCCCAGCATTTT.